The present T cell receptor beta chain was sequenced within a study of blood T cell repertoires in COVID-19. Study details: COVID-19 samples from acute and convalescent phases originated in the United States, Italy and Spain.

Authors' analysis steps: For nucleated cells, counts were estimated from reference gene primer amplification. Only in-frame clones appear in the TCRdb table, and some are missing; sequencing was by immunoSEQ multiplex PCR. The DNA gave D and trimming, while V, J and clone size come from that table. The table has under 150,000 clones, roughly 90% seen once; the top ten hold approximately 8.1%. J gave up 0 bases and V 3 bases, and 3 bases lay outside the gene matches. Germline loops: CDR1 MNHEY, CDR2 SMNVEV (reference sequence). The CDR3 sequence is 17 residues long. The chain links TRBV27 to TRBJ2-2; 11 bases map to TRBD1. Sequencing used peripheral blood. The source of this sequence is a man over 45 with acute or convalescent COVID-19. The CDR3, as DNA: TGTGCCAGCAGTTTCCGGACAGGGGGCTCGAACACCGGGGAGCTGTTTTTT. Amino acid sequence: CASSFRTGGSNTGELFF.